This T cell receptor (beta chain) was captured in a study of identical twins. General study points: The study found that models underestimated out-of-frame TCR alpha sharing in monozygotic twins. Twin-shared out-of-frame alpha sequences were enriched for low generation probability.

This clonotype was picked up many times. As yet, its antigen is unknown. The V and J ends lost 5 bases and 2 bases respectively, with 9 bases between them. The CDR3 has 12 amino acids. Germline loops: CDR1 DFQATT, CDR2 SNEGSKA (reference sequence). TCRdb recomputed calls from the 5' RACE reads with MiXCR, one row per CDR3 protein. The data show about 340,000 distinct CDR3 sequences, 9% to 15% seen once. These data were likewise used in another study, on yellow fever vaccine responses in identical twins.

The chain is built from TRBV20-1 and TRBJ1-2, with no clear D. Sequencing used CD8+ T cells sorted from blood. This clonotype originated in a woman younger than 30 in good health. CDR3 DNA sequence: TGCAGTGCTGAGATGACAAACTATGGCTACACCTTC. It codes for CSAEMTNYGYTF.